This T cell receptor (beta chain) was documented in a study of blood T cells in healthy people across ages. Through a sample-barcoded 5' primer and a J-beta primer mix, a second PCR was run for roughly 7 to 12 cycles. At least 2.5 million CDR3-containing paired-end reads were obtained per sample. TCRdb re-called the 5' RACE reads through MiXCR, storing one row per CDR3 protein. This sample has 800,000 to 1,300,000 distinct CDR3 sequences, with under 30% found just once. The data also belong to a second study, concerning T cells of mothers and their children.

Material: blood. This receptor was taken from a girl aged 2 to 10 in good health.

The CDR3 DNA follows: TGCAGCGTTTGGTTCACTAATGAAAAACTGTTTTTT. Its protein is CSVWFTNEKLFF. The rearrangement uses TRBV29-1 and TRBJ1-4; D unresolved. Germline values: CDR1 SQVTM, CDR2 ANQGSEA. Trimming removed 5 bases from V and 2 bases from J, with 6 bases in between. The CDR3 sequence is 12 residues long.